The 21 T cell receptor beta chains reported below all come from one sample, sequenced in a study of blood T cell repertoires in COVID-19. Measured with immunoSEQ multiplex PCR; TCRdb has only the in-frame clones, and not every one. The table includes about 430,000 clones, 70% to 90% detected once. The sequenced sample consisted of PBMCs or T cells enriched from blood (not recorded which). The receptors derive from a woman aged 18-30 years who had been exposed to COVID-19.

This clone showed up just a few times. This rearrangement joins TRBV5-4 to TRBJ2-7, with TRBD2 as a possible D gene (5 bases). Germline V gene lookup returns CDR1 SGHNT and CDR2 YYREEE (reference sequence). This CDR3 spans 14 amino acids. V was trimmed by 4 bases and J by 1 base, leaving 12 bases between them. CDR3 coding DNA: TGTGCCAGCAGCCGCGGACTGATTTCCTACGAGCAGTACTTC. Translated: CASSRGLISYEQYF.

Comments on this clone: The junction and the germline gene differ at one end; a read error may be behind it. The chain links TRBV20-1 to TRBJ2-1, with D possibly matching TRBD2 (6 bases). CDR1 is DFQATT and CDR2 is SNEGSKA in the germline V gene (reference sequence). This CDR3 has 10 amino acids. The CDR3 DNA is TGCAGTGCTCAGCGACTAGAAGCGCTCTTC. Translation: CSAQRLEALF.

The chain is built from TRBV7-2 and TRBJ1-3, with D unresolved. The length of the CDR3 is 14 residues. Trimming left V 4 bases short and J 10 bases short, with 17 bases between. The germline gives CDR1 SGHTA, CDR2 FQGNSA. Here the CDR3 DNA reads TGTGCCAGCAGCTCCCCACCAGTAAGATCGACCATATATTTT. Its protein product is CASSSPPVRSTIYF. Drawing the rest from reference TRBV7-2 and TRBJ1-3, the complete variable domain is GAGVSQSPSNKVTEKGKDVELRCDPISGHTALYWYRQSLGQGLEFLIYFQGNSAPDKSGLPSDRFSAERTGGSVSTLTIQRTQQEDSAVYLCASSSPPVRSTIYFGEGSWLTVV.

The gene calls are TRBV14 and TRBJ2-7; 11 bases are a match to TRBD2. The ends lost 2 bases at V and 3 bases at J; junction bases unmatched: 9. The CDR3 spans 17 residues. Germline V gives CDR1 SGHDN, CDR2 FVKESK. This chain's CDR3 is CASSQSPPTSGNYEQYF. Written as DNA, the CDR3 is TGTGCCAGCAGCCAAAGCCCCCCGACTAGCGGGAACTACGAGCAGTACTTC.

V and J are TRBV19 and TRBJ2-7; D uncertain. The CDR3 contains 16 residues. Per the germline V gene, CDR1 is LNHDA and CDR2 is SQIVND (reference sequence). Trimming removed 3 bases from V and 7 bases from J, with 22 bases in between. CDR3 bases: TGTGCCAGTAGTATGGAGCTAAACACCCTTTTATTGGAGCAGTACTTC. It translates to CASSMELNTLLLEQYF.

The genes are TRBV28 and TRBJ2-7, with 8 positions matching TRBD2. Trimming took 6 bases from V and 13 from J; bases not matched to a gene: 11. The germline CDR1 and CDR2 sequences are MDHEN and SYDVKM. There are 12 residues in the CDR3. The CDR3 nucleotides are TGTGCCAGCAGAACGCGGGAGGAGGAGATTTACTTC. This codes for CASRTREEEIYF.

This clone was seen more than once but under ten times. The CDR3 region is CASRTGSGNTIYF. The CDR3 DNA sequence: TGTGCCAGCAGGACAGGGTCTGGAAACACCATATATTTT. The chain joins TRBV5-6 to TRBJ1-3, with TRBD1 identical over 7 bases. This CDR3 is 13 amino acids long. Germline V lookup: CDR1 SGHDT, CDR2 YYEEEE. Trimming at V came to 5 bases and at J to 1 base, leaving 0 bases not matched to a gene. The full variable domain, its missing parts supplied by reference TRBV5-6 and TRBJ1-3, is DAGVTQSPTHLIKTRGQQVTLRCSPKSGHDTVSWYQQALGQGPQFIFQYYEEEERQRGNFPDRFSGHQFPNYSSELNVNALLLGDSALYLCASRTGSGNTIYFGEGSWLTVV.

The rearrangement links TRBV4-1 to TRBJ2-1; D is possibly TRBD1 (5 bases). CDR3 length: 14 amino acids. The V gene lost 3 bases and the J gene lost 4 bases, with 10 bases spanning the gap. CDR1 is MGHRA, CDR2 YSYEKL, per germline. DNA for the CDR3: TGCGCCAGCAGCCATTACCAGGGATACAATGAGCAGTTCTTC. Amino acids: CASSHYQGYNEQFF.

The gene calls are TRBV5-1 and TRBJ2-7; 8 bases fit TRBD1. Losses at the gene ends were 3 bases for V and 2 bases for J; bases not matched to a gene: 4. The CDR3 is 14 amino acids. Germline-derived CDR1 and CDR2 are SGHRS and YFSETQ. CDR3 residues: CASSYGQGTYEQYF. The CDR3 nucleotides are TGCGCCAGCAGCTACGGACAGGGTACCTACGAGCAGTACTTC.

This chain links TRBV5-1 with TRBJ2-7; 11 bases are shared with TRBD2. The length of the CDR3 is 16 residues. CDR1 and CDR2 (germline): SGHRS, YFSETQ. J was trimmed by 5 bases and V by 0 bases; bases with no gene match: 7. The CDR3 reads CASSLGGLAGGNEQYF. The CDR3 DNA follows: TGCGCCAGCAGCTTGGGAGGGCTAGCGGGGGGCAACGAGCAGTACTTC.

This clone was seen many times. The rearrangement joins TRBV7-9 to TRBJ2-2; D call uncertain. Per germline, CDR1 SEHNR and CDR2 FQNEAQ (reference sequence). This CDR3 contains 14 residues. V was pared by 5 bases and J by 1 base, with 8 bases between. The CDR3 sequence is CASSPTLNTGELFF. The DNA for the CDR3 is TGTGCCAGCAGCCCAACTTTGAACACCGGGGAGCTGTTTTTT.

The V call is TRBV7-9, the J call TRBJ1-4; 8 positions agree with TRBD1. The CDR3 sequence is 14 residues long. Germline V gene lookup returns CDR1 SEHNR and CDR2 FQNEAQ (reference sequence). The V segment lost 7 bases and the J segment 7 bases; nucleotides outside the gene matches: 8. CDR3 in DNA: TGTGCCAGCAACTCCGGACAGGGCGGTGAAAAACTGTTTTTT. This translates into CASNSGQGGEKLFF. Using reference TRBV7-9 and TRBJ1-4 for the parts outside the CDR3, the full variable domain is DTGVSQNPRHKITKRGQNVTFRCDPISEHNRLYWYRQTLGQGPEFLTYFQNEAQLEKSRLLSDRFSAERPKGSFSTLEIQRTEQGDSAMYLCASNSGQGGEKLFFGSGTQLSVL.

About this clone itself: Other DNA sequences in this sample translate to the same CDR3. This rearrangement joins TRBV9 to TRBJ1-1; D not certain. Per germline, CDR1 SGDLS and CDR2 YYNGEE. This CDR3 is 14 amino acids long. Trimming cost V 4 bases and J 1 base, with 11 bases left between them. CDR3 loop: CASSPLTGNTEAFF. The DNA for the CDR3 is TGTGCCAGCAGCCCACTAACGGGGAACACTGAAGCTTTCTTT.

J is TRBJ2-1 and V is TRBV9, with unresolved D. The V end was cut by 3 bases, the J end by 4 bases, with 8 bases between. This CDR3 spans 13 amino acids. Germline CDR1 and CDR2: SGDLS and YYNGEE. This CDR3 is CASSATPYNEQFF. In DNA, the CDR3 is TGTGCCAGCAGCGCGACACCTTACAATGAGCAGTTCTTC.

The chain employs TRBV7-9 and TRBJ2-7, with D maybe TRBD2 (5 bases). Germline V gene sequence: CDR1 SEHNR, CDR2 FQNEAQ (reference sequence). V was pared by 2 bases and J by 0 bases, with 17 bases between. The CDR3 has 17 amino acids. The CDR3 here is CASSLWGKGRDSYEQYF. CDR3 nucleotides: TGTGCCAGCAGCTTATGGGGTAAAGGACGGGACTCCTACGAGCAGTACTTC. The variable domain in full, with the rest retrieved from reference TRBV7-9 and TRBJ2-7, is DTGVSQNPRHKITKRGQNVTFRCDPISEHNRLYWYRQTLGQGPEFLTYFQNEAQLEKSRLLSDRFSAERPKGSFSTLEIQRTEQGDSAMYLCASSLWGKGRDSYEQYFGPGTRLTVT.

This clone has a single count. This rearrangement joins TRBV10-2 to TRBJ2-7; 11 bases line up with TRBD2. V shed 6 bases, J shed 2 bases, and the junction held 3 bases outside the gene matches. Germline V CDR1 and CDR2: WSHSY, SAAADI. The CDR3 sequence is 14 residues long. The CDR3 sequence is CASRLAGDPYEQYF. CDR3 DNA sequence: TGCGCCAGCAGACTAGCGGGAGATCCCTACGAGCAGTACTTC.

V usage is TRBV27 and J usage is TRBJ1-1; perhaps TRBD1 as D (5 bases). With 2 bases removed from V and 6 bases from J, the gap between germline ends came to 7 bases. This CDR3 spans 12 amino acids. Germline assignment: CDR1 MNHEY and CDR2 SMNVEV (reference sequence). In DNA form, the CDR3 reads TGTGCCAGCAGTTTAACGGGGGCTGAAGCTTTCTTT. It is translated as CASSLTGAEAFF.

The chain carries TRBV12-5 and TRBJ2-5, with 8 bases aligning to TRBD1. V shed 1 base and J 0 bases; nucleotides not matched to a gene: 1. The germline CDR1 and CDR2 sequences are LGHNT and FRNRAP. The length of the CDR3 is 15 residues. The CDR3 loop reads CASGLGQGNQETQYF. CDR3 DNA sequence: TGTGCTAGTGGTTTGGGACAGGGGAACCAAGAGACCCAGTACTTC.

Worth noting for this clone: The sample has other DNA sequences that encode this CDR3 too. The chain carries TRBV28 and TRBJ1-5, with TRBD1 as a possible D gene (5 bases). CDR3 length: 15 amino acids. V shed 6 bases and J shed 4 bases, with 16 bases lying between them. Germline lookup yields CDR1 MDHEN and CDR2 SYDVKM. The CDR3 DNA is TGTGCCAGCAGCTTCGTGGCAGGGCAGAATCAGCCCCAGCATTTT. The encoded protein is CASSFVAGQNQPQHF.

The chain couples TRBV6-5 to TRBJ1-6, with D possibly being TRBD1 (6 bases). The germline V and J ends were trimmed by 6 bases and 11 bases, with 17 bases remaining between them. Germline values: CDR1 MNHEY, CDR2 SVGAGI. This CDR3 has 14 amino acids. The CDR3: CASSEIQGRTPLHF. CDR3 bases: TGTGCCAGCAGCGAGATACAGGGTCGGACACCCCTCCACTTT.

V gene TRBV12-3 or TRBV12-4 combines with J gene TRBJ2-5; D is unresolved. Trimming pared 7 bases from V and 2 bases from J, leaving 5 bases between. This CDR3 region has 11 residues. In nucleotides, the CDR3 is TGTGCCAGCACCAAACAAGAGACCCAGTACTTC. Protein sequence: CASTKQETQYF.